Shown below are 23 T cell receptor beta chains from a single sample sequenced in a study of blood T cell repertoires in COVID-19. Assay used: immunoSEQ multiplex PCR; TCRdb lists only in-frame clones, some missing. The data show 250,000 or so clones, with approximately 81% seen just once and under 7% held by the top ten. Material: PBMCs or T cells enriched from blood (not recorded which). The receptors come from a woman in her forties or fifties who had been exposed to COVID-19.

The chain carries TRBV24-1 and TRBJ2-3; no firm D call. The CDR3 is 15 amino acids. The germline CDR1 and CDR2 sequences are KGHDR and SFDVKD. The V gene lost 2 bases and the J gene lost 2 bases, with 10 bases spanning the gap. The CDR3 nucleotides are TGTGCCACCAGTGATTCACGCAGATACACAGATACGCAGTATTTT. Translating gives CATSDSRRYTDTQYF.

The chain links TRBV15 to TRBJ2-7, with TRBD2 matching 7 bases. J was trimmed by 0 bases and V by 1 base; bases with no gene match: 3. Germline assignment: CDR1 LNHNV and CDR2 YYDKDF (reference sequence). The CDR3 length is 15 residues. The CDR3 spells CATSRGRDYSYEQYF. In DNA form, the CDR3 reads TGTGCCACCAGCAGAGGCCGGGACTACTCCTACGAGCAGTACTTC.

This chain joins TRBV5-4 and TRBJ2-1; 8 bases match TRBD1. V lost 0 bases and J lost 10; bases outside the gene matches: 6. Germline lookup yields CDR1 SGHNT and CDR2 YYREEE (reference sequence). The CDR3 length is 14 residues. CDR3 in DNA: TGTGCCAGCAGCTTGGAGGCGAACAGGGGGGAGCAGTTCTTC. Encoded protein: CASSLEANRGEQFF.

V and J are TRBV2 and TRBJ2-7; 7 positions match TRBD1. The CDR3 extends over 15 amino acids. V lost 5 bases and J lost 2; bases outside the gene matches: 9. CDR1 SNHLY and CDR2 FYNNEI come from the germline V gene. CDR3: CASSKQGSSPYEQYF. DNA for the CDR3: TGTGCCAGCAGTAAACAGGGGTCATCTCCCTACGAGCAGTACTTC.

The chain links TRBV5-1 to TRBJ2-3, with 9 nucleotides matching TRBD1. Per the germline V gene, CDR1 is SGHRS and CDR2 is YFSETQ. V shed 1 base, J shed 7 bases, and the junction held 4 bases outside the gene matches. The CDR3 is 14 amino acids. CDR3 amino acids: CASSLRTGVNTQYF. In nucleotides, the CDR3 is TGCGCCAGCAGCTTGCGGACAGGGGTAAATACGCAGTATTTT. The variable domain in full, with the rest retrieved from reference TRBV5-1 and TRBJ2-3, is KAGVTQTPRYLIKTRGQQVTLSCSPISGHRSVSWYQQTPGQGLQFLFEYFSETQRNKGNFPGRFSGRQFSNSRSEMNVSTLELGDSALYLCASSLRTGVNTQYFGPGTRLTVL.

This clone was counted once. The CDR3: CASGGQVDTGELFF. CDR3 in DNA: TGTGCCAGTGGAGGACAGGTAGACACCGGGGAGCTGTTTTTT. The chain employs TRBV6-5 and TRBJ2-2; 7 nucleotides agree with TRBD1. This CDR3 has 14 residues. The germline gives CDR1 MNHEY, CDR2 SVGAGI. Trimming removed 9 bases from V and 3 bases from J; junction bases left unmatched: 7.

The gene calls are TRBV18 and TRBJ2-1; possible D gene TRBD2, 7 bases. V lost 6 bases and J lost 0, with 12 bases in between. This CDR3 comprises 15 residues. CDR1 and CDR2 from the germline V gene are KGHSH and LQKENI. The CDR3 here is CASSSRGGSYNEQFF. The CDR3 DNA sequence: TGTGCCAGCTCCTCAAGGGGGGGCTCCTACAATGAGCAGTTCTTC. Full variable domain (rest looked up from reference TRBV18 and TRBJ2-1): NAGVMQNPRHLVRRRGQEARLRCSPMKGHSHVYWYRQLPEEGLKFMVYLQKENIIDESGMPKERFSAEFPKEGPSILRIQQVVRGDSAAYFCASSSRGGSYNEQFFGPGTRLTVL.

This clone was detected only once. This chain uses TRBV3-1 (or the pseudogene TRBV3-2) with TRBJ1-3; D uncertain. Per the germline V gene, CDR1 is LGHDT and CDR2 is YNNKEL (reference sequence). The germline V and J ends were trimmed by 0 bases and 5 bases, with 5 bases remaining between them. The CDR3 has 13 amino acids. The CDR3 region has the DNA TGTGCCAGCAGCCAAGATGGGCGAAACACCATATATTTT. It specifies CASSQDGRNTIYF.

This rearrangement joins TRBV19 to TRBJ1-2, with 8 bases aligning to TRBD1. Germline CDR1 is LNHDA and CDR2 is SQIVND (reference sequence). V lost 6 bases, J lost 5 bases, and 8 bases stayed unmatched. The CDR3 has 14 amino acids. This CDR3 reads CASRSTGQGYGYTF. In nucleotides, the CDR3 is TGTGCCAGTAGGTCTACAGGACAGGGATATGGCTACACCTTC.

This clone showed up just once. This sequence joins TRBV6-2 or TRBV6-3 and TRBJ1-1; D might be TRBD1 (5 bases). The CDR3 length is 14 residues. Trimming took 2 bases from V and 8 from J, leaving 15 bases between them. Germline CDR1 is MNHEY and CDR2 is SVGEGT. The CDR3 protein is CASSYVGGAGEAFF. CDR3 coding DNA: TGTGCCAGCAGTTACGTGGGAGGGGCAGGAGAAGCTTTCTTT.

The J gene is TRBJ2-4, the V gene TRBV9, with 15 bases fitting TRBD2. The CDR3 spans 17 residues. Unmatched junction bases numbered 7, after V lost 4 bases and J lost 5 bases. Per the germline V gene, CDR1 is SGDLS and CDR2 is YYNGEE. CDR3: CASSPGLAGGGENIQYF. As DNA, the CDR3 is TGTGCCAGCAGCCCGGGACTAGCGGGGGGAGGGGAAAACATTCAGTACTTC.

The genes are TRBV10-3 and TRBJ1-1, with D hard to call. The CDR3 has 15 amino acids. Germline values: CDR1 ENHRY, CDR2 SYGVKD. V lost 0 bases, J lost 9 bases, and 17 bases lay in between. CDR3 sequence (DNA): TGTGCCATCAGTGAGTCGATCCTAACGTCGCCCCAAGCTTTCTTT. Translating it yields CAISESILTSPQAFF.

The V and J genes are TRBV2 and TRBJ1-6; D not certain. In germline, CDR1 is SNHLY, CDR2 FYNNEI. CDR3 length: 17 residues. Trimming stripped 7 bases from V and 0 bases from J, with 16 bases between. The CDR3 bases are TGTGCCAGCAACGCACCACCCGCCAGCTCCTATAATTCACCCCTCCACTTT. Translating it yields CASNAPPASSYNSPLHF.

The genes are TRBV11-2 and TRBJ2-1; D gene uncertain. V lost 6 bases, J lost 6 bases, and 6 bases lay in between. CDR3 length: 11 residues. Germline V lookup: CDR1 SGHAT, CDR2 FQNNGV. CDR3 sequence (DNA): TGTGCCAGCAGTTCTAGCAATGAGCAGTTCTTC. Its protein product is CASSSSNEQFF. The full variable domain, rest sourced from reference TRBV11-2 and TRBJ2-1, is EAGVAQSPRYKIIEKRQSVAFWCNPISGHATLYWYQQILGQGPKLLIQFQNNGVVDDSQLPKDRFSAERLKGVDSTLKIQPAKLEDSAVYLCASSSSNEQFFGPGTRLTVL.

The chain combines TRBV5-3 with TRBJ1-2; 8 nucleotides align to TRBD1. TRBV5-3 is an ORF for which the function is uncertain. The CDR3 contains 12 residues. V lost 3 bases to trimming and J lost 8 bases; unmatched junction nucleotides: 3. The CDR3 DNA reads as TGTGCCAGAAGCTCCACAGGGGGGGGCTACACCTTC. It is translated as CARSSTGGGYTF.

The chain is built from TRBV10-3 and TRBJ2-6; D possibly corresponds to TRBD1 (6 bases). CDR1 and CDR2 (germline): ENHRY, SYGVKD. Trimming pared 4 bases from V and 2 bases from J, leaving 15 bases between. The CDR3 contains 17 residues. CDR3 sequence (DNA): TGTGCCATCAGTGTGGCCAGGGGTTCAGCTGGGGCCAACGTCCTGACTTTC. It yields the protein CAISVARGSAGANVLTF.

The genes are TRBV6-5 and TRBJ1-1; perhaps TRBD1 as D (5 bases). The V and J ends lost 2 bases and 1 base respectively, with 8 bases between them. In germline, CDR1 is MNHEY, CDR2 SVGAGI. The CDR3 sequence is 14 residues long. The CDR3 protein is CASSYRGRNTEAFF. In DNA, the CDR3 is TGTGCCAGCAGTTACAGGGGCCGGAACACTGAAGCTTTCTTT.

The rearrangement uses TRBV5-4 and TRBJ2-7; D possibly corresponds to TRBD2 (5 bases). The V and J ends lost 3 bases and 1 base respectively, with 11 bases between them. Germline V lookup: CDR1 SGHNT, CDR2 YYREEE (reference sequence). This CDR3 has 14 amino acids. CDR3 in amino acids: CASSSDGVSYEQYF. The CDR3 coding sequence is TGTGCCAGCAGCTCAGACGGGGTTTCCTACGAGCAGTACTTC.

This clone was counted ten times or more. The rearrangement joins TRBV19 to TRBJ1-2, with D perhaps matching TRBD1 (5 bases). Germline loops: CDR1 LNHDA, CDR2 SQIVND (reference sequence). The V gene lost 1 base and the J gene lost 4 bases, with 22 bases spanning the gap. CDR3 size: 18 residues. CDR3 sequence reads: CASSIGPQGRNFGYGYTF. The CDR3 DNA follows: TGTGCCAGTAGTATAGGCCCCCAGGGAAGGAATTTTGGCTATGGCTACACCTTC.

The count of this clone is one. The J gene is TRBJ2-3, the V gene TRBV2; tentative D call: TRBD1 (6 bases). Deletions cut 10 bases from V and 2 bases from J, with 13 bases between. The germline gives CDR1 SNHLY, CDR2 FYNNEI. The CDR3 loop spans 13 amino acids. CDR3 sequence (DNA): TGTGCCACCAACAGGGCCTACACAGATACGCAGTATTTT. Its protein product is CATNRAYTDTQYF.

V is TRBV28 and J is TRBJ1-1; possible D gene TRBD1, 5 bases. The V gene's germline CDR1 is MDHEN and CDR2 SYDVKM. This CDR3 is 13 amino acids long. V lost 3 bases, J lost 7 bases, and 12 bases lay in between. CDR3 sequence (DNA): TGTGCCAGCAGTTTCGCGGGGAGGGGTGAAGCTTTCTTT. This gives the protein CASSFAGRGEAFF.

V gene TRBV7-6 combines with J gene TRBJ2-3, with TRBD2 matching 8 bases. The CDR3 runs 14 residues. Germline CDR1 and CDR2: SGHVS and FNYEAQ. Losses at the gene ends were 6 bases for V and 4 bases for J; bases not matched to a gene: 6. The CDR3 spells CASSVAGRADTQYF. The CDR3 bases are TGTGCCAGCAGTGTAGCGGGGAGGGCAGATACGCAGTATTTT.

This chain uses TRBV2 with TRBJ1-6; no firm D call. This CDR3 is built from 14 residues. The germline gives CDR1 SNHLY, CDR2 FYNNEI. Trimming removed 8 bases at V and 8 bases at J, with 16 bases between. The CDR3 loop is CASVGSPSYSPLHF. Here the CDR3 DNA reads TGTGCCAGCGTAGGATCCCCTAGTTATTCACCCCTCCACTTT.